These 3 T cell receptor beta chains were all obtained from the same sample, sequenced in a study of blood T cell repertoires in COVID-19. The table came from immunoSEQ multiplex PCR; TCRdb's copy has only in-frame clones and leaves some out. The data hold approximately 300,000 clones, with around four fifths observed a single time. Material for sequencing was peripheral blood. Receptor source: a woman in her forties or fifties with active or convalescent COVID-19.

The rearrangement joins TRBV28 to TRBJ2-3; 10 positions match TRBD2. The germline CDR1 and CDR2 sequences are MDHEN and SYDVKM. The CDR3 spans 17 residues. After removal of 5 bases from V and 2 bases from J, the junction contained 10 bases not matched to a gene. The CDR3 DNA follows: TGTGCCAGCAGTGTTATCGGACTAGCGGACTACACAGATACGCAGTATTTT. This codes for CASSVIGLADYTDTQYF.

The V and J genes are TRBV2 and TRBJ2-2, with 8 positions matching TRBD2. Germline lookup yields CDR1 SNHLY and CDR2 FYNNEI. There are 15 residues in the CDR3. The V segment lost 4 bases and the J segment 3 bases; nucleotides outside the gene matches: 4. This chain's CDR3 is CASSARTSYTGELFF. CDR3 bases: TGTGCCAGCAGTGCTAGGACTAGCTACACCGGGGAGCTGTTTTTT.

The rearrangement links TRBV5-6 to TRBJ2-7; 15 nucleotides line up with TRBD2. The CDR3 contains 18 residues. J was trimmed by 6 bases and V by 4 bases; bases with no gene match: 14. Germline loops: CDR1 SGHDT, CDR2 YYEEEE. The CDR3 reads CASSLGWTSGRAVTEQYF. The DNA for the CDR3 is TGTGCCAGCAGCCTGGGGTGGACTAGCGGGAGGGCCGTAACCGAGCAGTACTTC.